Listed here are 7 T cell receptor beta chains from one sample, sequenced in a study of CD8 T cells in ankylosing spondylitis. MiXCR, applied by TCRdb to the 5' RACE reads, yields one record per CDR3 protein. The sample holds some 100,000 distinct CDR3 sequences, approximately 9.6% seen once. Whole-study results and caveats: Made up of about eight highly homologous variants, a TCR beta motif appeared characteristic of ankylosing spondylitis blood.

Their cognate antigens are unknown. Sample: blood, either unsorted or a sorted T cell fraction (not recorded which). The source of these receptors is a male donor with ankylosing spondylitis.

This clonotype was recorded at least ten times. The rearrangement uses TRBV5-1 and TRBJ2-7; TRBD2 matches at 7 bases. Trimming took 2 bases from V and 6 from J; bases not matched to a gene: 5. CDR1 is SGHRS and CDR2 is YFSETQ in the germline V gene. This CDR3 comprises 13 residues. The CDR3 loop is CASSFTTGGEQYV. CDR3 coding DNA: TGCGCCAGCAGCTTTACTACGGGAGGCGAGCAGTACGTC.

This clonotype was observed a handful of times. V and J are TRBV20-1 and TRBJ2-7; the D is unclear. The CDR3 runs to 13 residues. Germline-derived CDR1 and CDR2 are DFQATT and SNEGSKA (reference sequence). Trimming removed 5 bases at V and 0 bases at J, with 11 bases between. DNA of the CDR3: TGCAGTGCTCATGCCCTTGGCTCCTACGAGCAGTACGTC. Translating gives CSAHALGSYEQYV.

This clonotype was seen only a few times. The chain is built from TRBV6-2 or TRBV6-3 and TRBJ2-1, with D perhaps TRBD2 (6 bases). This CDR3 region has 15 residues. Germline CDR1 MNHEY, CDR2 SVGEGT. V was shortened by 6 bases and J by 9 bases, with 21 bases between the two germline ends. For the CDR3, the DNA is TGTGCCAGCAGCCGCGGGGACCACCGGGTTAGTGAGCAGTTCTTC. This codes for CASSRGDHRVSEQFF.

This clonotype appeared a few times. The chain is built from TRBV7-2 and TRBJ2-7; D remains ambiguous. The germline V gene has CDR1 SGHTA and CDR2 FQGNSA. Trimming took 0 bases from V and 3 from J, leaving 18 bases between them. CDR3 length: 17 amino acids. The CDR3 sequence: CASSLAHWPKDYYEQYF. CDR3 sequence (DNA): TGTGCCAGCAGCTTAGCGCACTGGCCGAAAGATTACTACGAGCAGTACTTC.

There are many counts of this clonotype. The CDR3 DNA reads as TGTGCCACCAGTGATCCGAAGGGGGGTTGGAGCAATGAGCAGTTCTTC. Translated, it gives CATSDPKGGWSNEQFF. J is TRBJ2-1 and V is TRBV24-1, with D perhaps matching TRBD1 or TRBD2 (6 bases each). This CDR3 has 16 residues. CDR1 and CDR2 (germline): KGHDR, SFDVKD. Trimming cost V 3 bases and J 6 bases, with 17 bases left between them.

This clonotype was detected ten times or more. This chain joins TRBV12-5 and TRBJ1-5; D unresolved. The CDR3 is 11 amino acids. Germline CDR1 and CDR2: LGHNT and FRNRAP. V lost 5 bases, J lost 5 bases, and 4 bases lay in between. The chain's CDR3 is CASGMDQPQHF. The CDR3 DNA reads as TGTGCTAGTGGTATGGATCAGCCCCAGCATTTT.

This clonotype has at least ten counts. The rearrangement uses TRBV6-2 or TRBV6-3 and TRBJ2-1; 11 bases are shared with TRBD2. This CDR3 is built from 15 residues. Germline CDR1 and CDR2: MNHEY and SVGEGT. V shed 6 bases, J shed 6 bases, and the junction held 7 bases outside the gene matches. The CDR3 protein is CASSLGLAGSNEQFF. The DNA for the CDR3 is TGTGCCAGCAGCCTTGGACTAGCGGGTAGCAATGAGCAGTTCTTC.